The present entry profiles one T cell receptor beta chain with its context. Seattle-derived patients entered the study during active infection and were followed longitudinally. As originally analysed: Amplification of reference gene primers was used by the study to estimate nucleated cell counts. TCRdb's table, derived via immunoSEQ multiplex PCR, lists solely in-frame clones and lacks some. The V and J calls and clone size are taken from that table; D and trimming were inferred from the DNA. The sample contains under 250,000 clones, approximately 88% of which appear only once. V lost 4 bases, J lost 2 bases, and 13 bases lay in between. The CDR3 is 14 amino acids. Germline assignment: CDR1 SGHKS and CDR2 YYEKEE (reference sequence). The sample originates from a study of blood T cell repertoires in COVID-19. At the level of the study: The study drew acute and convalescent COVID-19 samples from the United States, Italy and Spain. Sources were T cells, B-cell-depleted T cells, or PBMCs; the material itself was cDNA or gDNA.

This chain links TRBV5-5 with TRBJ2-7; a possible D gene is TRBD1 (5 bases). Sequenced input: peripheral blood. This TCR was sampled from a woman aged 30 to 39 with COVID-19, enrolled during active disease. The CDR3 bases are TGTGCCAGCAGCCCAGGACCAGGGACCTACGAGCAGTACGTC. Translation: CASSPGPGTYEQYV.